This T cell receptor beta chain came from a study of CXCR3-negative and CXCR3-positive naive CD8 T cells (dated by TCRdb to between 2017 and 2020). At the level of the whole study: In total, 130 million to 150 million TRB reads were obtained, or roughly 1.5 +/- 0.3 million reads per library. The TRBV-TRBJ cluster analysis covered naive subsets from 5 donors and memory cells from 3 donors. Diversity and physicochemical repertoire analyses were performed on about 12 donors pooled from two independent experiments.

For every CD8+ T cell subset, 300,000 cells were flow-sorted straight into RLT lysis buffer, and each subset was sorted in triplicate. Naive CD8+ T cells were defined stringently as CD45RO-CCR7+CD27+CD95- to exclude memory contaminants. Standard density gradient centrifugation was used to isolate peripheral blood mononuclear cells from buffy coats. A FACSAria III was used to flow-sort naive CD8+ T cells into CXCR3-negative and CXCR3-positive populations. Total RNA was extracted from sorted cells with an RNeasy Mini Kit. Sequencing relied on a NextSeq 550. The Human TCR Profiling Kit (MiLaboratory) was used to prepare UMI-labeled 5' RACE TRB cDNA libraries. cDNA synthesis used the entire amount of extracted RNA, and PCR amplification then used the entire amount of cDNA produced. Libraries were prepared in parallel with an identical number of PCR cycles. Processing in the source paper ran as follows. With a requirement of at least two reads per UMI, MIGEC and MiXCR extracted about 49,000 +/- 11,000 unique UMI-labeled TRB cDNA molecules per library. An average of roughly 40,000 +/- 10,000 functional in-frame TRB CDR3 nucleotide clonotypes without stop codons was found per library. After each sample was downsampled to 5000 UMI-labeled TRB molecules, VDJtools was used to calculate diversity metrics such as normalized Shannon-Wiener and Chao1. VDJtools was used to calculate clonotype-size-weighted physicochemical properties of the central five CDR3 residues, namely interaction energy, strength, volume and Kidera factor 4. Each entry corresponds to one CDR3 protein sequence from reads that TCRdb reprocessed, and DNA is not given. Clone size and V and J calls follow TCRdb, not the original study. The sample's table covers under 85,000 distinct CDR3 sequences. The ten biggest clones cover roughly 0.62% of the sample.

For this clonotype: Its antigen target is currently unknown.

The germline V gene supplies CDR1 MDHEN and CDR2 SYDVKM. Its CDR3 holds 14 amino acids, cysteine through phenylalanine. This entry has no DNA. Findings and caveats that apply to the study as a whole: CXCR3 expression partially decreased after cryopreservation, so most assays used freshly isolated PBMCs. TRBV-TRBJ usage was similar between naive CXCR3-negative and CXCR3-positive cells from the same donor, while memory cells showed distinct patterns. Compared with CXCR3-negative naive cells, CXCR3-positive naive cells had TRB CDR3s with higher hydrophobicity (lower Kidera factor 4), lower energy, and higher strength and volume indices. Because surface CD5, which is linked to self-reactivity in mice, was comparable between the naive subsets, TCR interaction strength was also inferred from the physicochemical properties of TRB CDR3s. Comparably high repertoire diversity was found in both naive subsets, whereas much lower repertoire diversity was found in memory CD8+ T cells.

Sequenced input: naive CXCR3+ CD8+ T cells from blood. Sample cell subset or site, as interpreted from the label and publication: CD45RO-CCR7+CD27+CD95- naive CD8+ T cells expressing CXCR3 (TNR3+). Recombination linked TRBV28 to TRBJ1-5; TCRdb's D call, TRBD1, is unchecked because there is no DNA. The receptor was derived from a human donor in good health. Some clones in this sample may be carry-over from other donors' samples. The CDR3 is CASSGQYSNQPQHF.